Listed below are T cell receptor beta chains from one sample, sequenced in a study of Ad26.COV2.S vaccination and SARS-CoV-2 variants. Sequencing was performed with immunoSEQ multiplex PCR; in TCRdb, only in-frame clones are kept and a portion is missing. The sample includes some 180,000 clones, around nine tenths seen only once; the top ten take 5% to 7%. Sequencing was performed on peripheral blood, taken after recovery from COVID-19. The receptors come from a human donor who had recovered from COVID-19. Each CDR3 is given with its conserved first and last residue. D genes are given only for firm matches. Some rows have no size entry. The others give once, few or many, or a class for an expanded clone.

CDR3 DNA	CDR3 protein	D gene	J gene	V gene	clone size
TGTGCCAGCAGCAGCACCGGAGGGGGCGCAAGCTATGGCTACACCTTC	CASSSTGGGASYGYTF	TRBD1	TRBJ1-2	TRBV2	-
TGTGCCAGCAGCAAGGACAGGGTTCACTATGGCTACACCTTC	CASSKDRVHYGYTF	TRBD1	TRBJ1-2	TRBV7-9	-
TGTGCCAGCAGCCGGGCGGCCCTGAACACTGAAGCTTTCTTT	CASSRAALNTEAFF	-	TRBJ1-1	TRBV7-8	-
TGTGCCAGCAGTGGACCCGTGGGAGGGGGGACCGGGGAGCTGTTTTTT	CASSGPVGGGTGELFF	-	TRBJ2-2	TRBV25-1	few
TGCGAAATGGGGCAAAGTGGGACTGAAGCTTTCTTT	CEMGQSGTEAFF	-	TRBJ1-1	TRBV10-1	-
TGTGCCAGCACCTTCGACAGGGGCTATGGCTACACCTTC	CASTFDRGYGYTF	TRBD1	TRBJ1-2	TRBV6-5	once
TGTGCCAGCAGTTTGATCTCGTTCGGAAGCACAGATACGCAGTATTTT	CASSLISFGSTDTQYF	-	TRBJ2-3	TRBV27	-
TGTGCCAGCAGTTCCCTGGGGAACACTGAAGCTTTCTTT	CASSSLGNTEAFF	-	TRBJ1-1	TRBV27	-
TGTGCCAGCAGCCACCGAGGGTTAGGGGGGGGAGAGCAGTACTTC	CASSHRGLGGGEQYF	-	TRBJ2-7	TRBV9	-
TGTGCCAGCAGCGGAAGAGACAGGGCAGATACGCAGTATTTT	CASSGRDRADTQYF	TRBD1	TRBJ2-3	TRBV5-6	-
TGTGCCAGCAGCCAAGTGCAGAACACTGAAGCTTTCTTT	CASSQVQNTEAFF	-	TRBJ1-1	TRBV3-1/TRBV3-2	-
TGTGCCAGTAGTAATCTATCGGCGGTAGTACGGCCCCAGCATTTT	CASSNLSAVVRPQHF	-	TRBJ1-5	TRBV19	few
TGTGCCAGCAGCCTCACAGATACGCAGTATTTT	CASSLTDTQYF	-	TRBJ2-3	TRBV12-3/TRBV12-4	-
TGTGCCAGCATGCCGGGACAGGGGTGGACAGATACGCAGTATTTT	CASMPGQGWTDTQYF	TRBD1	TRBJ2-3	TRBV5-4	-
TGTGCCAGCAGCCAGACTAGTCCCACCGGGGAGCTGTTTTTT	CASSQTSPTGELFF	-	TRBJ2-2	TRBV3-1/TRBV3-2	once
TGTGCCAGCAGCTTCCCAGAGCGTTACAATGAGCAGTTCTTC	CASSFPERYNEQFF	-	TRBJ2-1	TRBV5-6	-
TGTGCCAGCAGCTTAGACCCTGGAAACACCATATATTTT	CASSLDPGNTIYF	-	TRBJ1-3	TRBV7-3	-
TGTGCCAGTAGTATTCAGACCGGGACAGATGAAGCTTTCTTT	CASSIQTGTDEAFF	TRBD1	TRBJ1-1	TRBV19	-
TGTGCCAGTAGTATGCAGGGTTCGATGGACGAGCAGTACTTC	CASSMQGSMDEQYF	-	TRBJ2-7	TRBV19	once
TGTGCCAGCAGCCCACGGGACAGGGGAAGATCCGGGGAGCTGTTTTTT	CASSPRDRGRSGELFF	TRBD1	TRBJ2-2	TRBV5-4	-
TGTGCCACCAGTGCAGGGCGGGAGGGCCGGAACGAGCAGTACTTC	CATSAGREGRNEQYF	TRBD2	TRBJ2-7	TRBV24-1	-
TGTGCCAGCAGCAACGACAGGCTGGCGTCCTACGAGCAGTACTTC	CASSNDRLASYEQYF	-	TRBJ2-7	TRBV3-1/TRBV3-2	-
TGTGCCAGCAGTTACGCGATCAACATGAACACTGAAGCTTTCTTT	CASSYAINMNTEAFF	-	TRBJ1-1	TRBV6-5	-
TGTGCCAGCAGTTTAGGACAGCTTGAGACCCAGTACTTC	CASSLGQLETQYF	-	TRBJ2-5	TRBV28	-
TGTGCCAGCAGTAAACAGGGGCTCGGAGAAAAACTGTTTTTT	CASSKQGLGEKLFF	-	TRBJ1-4	TRBV21-1	-
TGTGCCAGCAGCTCCCGAGGGGATCTGACCAAAAACATTCAGTACTTC	CASSSRGDLTKNIQYF	-	TRBJ2-4	TRBV5-6	few
TGTGCCAGCAGCCCTTCAGACCCTGGAGATACGCAGTATTTT	CASSPSDPGDTQYF	-	TRBJ2-3	TRBV7-3	-
TGTGCCAGCAGTGAAGTCAGGTCGGGCAATCAGCCCCAGCATTTT	CASSEVRSGNQPQHF	-	TRBJ1-5	TRBV2	-
TGTGCCAGTAGTATCGGACTAGCGGGAAACAATGAGCAGTTCTTC	CASSIGLAGNNEQFF	TRBD2	TRBJ2-1	TRBV19	-
TGTGCCAGCACAGAGGGAAATACGCAGTATTTT	CASTEGNTQYF	-	TRBJ2-3	TRBV12-3/TRBV12-4	-
TGTGCCAGCAGTCCTTCGGGCCGGATCTATGGCTACACCTTC	CASSPSGRIYGYTF	-	TRBJ1-2	TRBV28	-
TGTGCCAGCAGCGTAAGACTAAGCGGGAGACCTAATGAGCAGTTCTTC	CASSVRLSGRPNEQFF	TRBD2	TRBJ2-1	TRBV9	once
TGTGCCAGCAGCTTTACAGGGTTCGAGCAGTACTTC	CASSFTGFEQYF	-	TRBJ2-7	TRBV7-2	-
TGTGCCAGCGCCGGACAGTTCACCGGGGAGCTGTTTTTT	CASAGQFTGELFF	-	TRBJ2-2	TRBV7-9	-
TGTGCCAGCAGACGGGGGGCGGGCGCCGGGGAGCTGTTTTTT	CASRRGAGAGELFF	-	TRBJ2-2	TRBV6-5	-
TGTGCCAGCAGCTTGGAGGGAAGGAGTGGCTACACCTTC	CASSLEGRSGYTF	-	TRBJ1-2	TRBV5-8	once
TGTGCCAGTAGTGTGGGACAGGGATCGAGCTATGGCTACACCTTC	CASSVGQGSSYGYTF	TRBD1	TRBJ1-2	TRBV19	-
TGTGCCAGCAGCCAGTCTTGGGGGAAACTGTTTTTT	CASSQSWGKLFF	-	TRBJ1-4	TRBV14	-
TGCGCCACCGCGGGGGGCGGGATGAACACTGAAGCTTTCTTT	CATAGGGMNTEAFF	-	TRBJ1-1	TRBV23-1	-
TGTGCCAGCAGCTTTTGGGAAGGGTCCTACGAGCAGTACTTC	CASSFWEGSYEQYF	-	TRBJ2-7	TRBV7-2	-
TGTGCCTGGAGCGCCAGGACCGGGCTTAATGAAAAACTGTTTTTT	CAWSARTGLNEKLFF	-	TRBJ1-4	TRBV30	few
TGCGCCAGCAGCGGGGGACATAACGAAGAGACCCAGTACTTC	CASSGGHNEETQYF	-	TRBJ2-5	TRBV5-1	-
TGTGCCAGCAGTAAGGGTCAGGGGGCCAGAGGCTACACCTTC	CASSKGQGARGYTF	TRBD1	TRBJ1-2	TRBV2	-
TGCGCCAGCAGCTCCCCGGGAGATGGGACCTACGAGCAGTACTTC	CASSSPGDGTYEQYF	-	TRBJ2-7	TRBV10-1	-
TGCAGCGTTGCTTCAGTAGCAGGAAACACCATATATTTT	CSVASVAGNTIYF	-	TRBJ1-3	TRBV29-1	-